This T cell receptor beta chain was profiled in a study of multiple sclerosis patients with progressive multifocal leukoencephalopathy. General study results and limits: Clones expanded at PML were already present before and during natalizumab. The findings' link to JC virus versus immunocompromise remained uncertain. Lower normalized Shannon entropy suggested reduced TRB diversity in most PML patients.

Comments on this clone: Its antigen is as yet unknown.

CDR3 length: 13 amino acids. Per the germline V gene, CDR1 is SGHAT and CDR2 is FQNNGV. The V gene lost 2 bases and the J gene lost 1 base, with 6 bases spanning the gap. Sequenced by immunoSEQ multiplex PCR; TCRdb stores in-frame clones only, minus some. This sample has around 28,000 clones; approximately 90% occur once, and the top ten carry under 1.2%. The time point denotes: before natalizumab initiation. This sequence joins TRBV11-2 and TRBJ2-7; D unclear. The sample consisted of PBMCs. This clonotype originated in a human donor with multiple sclerosis. CDR3 coding DNA: TGTGCCAGCAGCTTATCCAGGTCCTACGAGCAGTACTTC. Translated, it gives CASSLSRSYEQYF.